What follows describes a single T cell receptor (beta chain). The CDR3 does not end in the conserved phenylalanine or tryptophan, so this is likely a read error. A second PCR, run for about 6 to 11 cycles, used a sample-barcoded 5' primer plus a J-beta primer mix. TCRdb recomputed calls from the 5' RACE reads with MiXCR, one row per CDR3 protein. The sample records 1,800,000 or so distinct CDR3 sequences, around 42% being singletons. This specimen comes from a study of blood T cells in healthy people across ages. CDR1 is MNHEY, CDR2 SVGEGT, per germline. Trimming at V came to 2 bases and at J to 1 base, leaving 5 bases not matched to a gene. This CDR3 contains 15 residues.

This TCR was recovered from a human donor in good health. Specimen: blood. The rearrangement uses TRBV6-2 or TRBV6-3 and TRBJ2-7; TRBD1 matches at 7 bases. This CDR3 reads CASSYVGTVSYEQYC. CDR3 nucleotides: TGTGCCAGCAGTTACGTCGGGACAGTTTCCTACGAGCAGTACTGC.